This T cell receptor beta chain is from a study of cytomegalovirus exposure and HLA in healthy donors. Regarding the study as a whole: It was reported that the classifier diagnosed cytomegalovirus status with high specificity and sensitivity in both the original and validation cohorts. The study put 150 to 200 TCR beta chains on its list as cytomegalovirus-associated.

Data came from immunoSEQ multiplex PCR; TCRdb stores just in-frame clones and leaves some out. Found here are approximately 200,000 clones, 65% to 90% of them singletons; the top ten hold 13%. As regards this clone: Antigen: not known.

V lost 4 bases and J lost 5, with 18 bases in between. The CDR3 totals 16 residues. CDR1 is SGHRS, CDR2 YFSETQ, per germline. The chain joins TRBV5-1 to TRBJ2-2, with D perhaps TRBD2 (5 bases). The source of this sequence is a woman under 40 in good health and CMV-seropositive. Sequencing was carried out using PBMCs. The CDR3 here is CASSHVDSPGTGELFF. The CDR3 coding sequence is TGCGCCAGCAGCCACGTCGACTCCCCGGGGACCGGGGAGCTGTTTTTT. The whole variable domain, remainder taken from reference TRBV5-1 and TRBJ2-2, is KAGVTQTPRYLIKTRGQQVTLSCSPISGHRSVSWYQQTPGQGLQFLFEYFSETQRNKGNFPGRFSGRQFSNSRSEMNVSTLELGDSALYLCASSHVDSPGTGELFFGEGSRLTVL.